This T cell receptor beta chain was profiled in a study of blood T cell repertoires in COVID-19. Study-level information: Both acute and convalescent COVID-19 samples were obtained from the United States, Italy and Spain. Nucleic acid was either cDNA or gDNA, and it came from T cells, B-cell-depleted T cells, or PBMCs.

A word on this clone: Its ends do not fully match the called genes, so a read error is possible.

Germline V lookup: CDR1 MDHEN, CDR2 SYDVKM. The CDR3 runs 13 residues. Original processing methods: Reference gene primers were amplified, and this amplification served to estimate nucleated cell counts. Profiled with immunoSEQ multiplex PCR; TCRdb holds only in-frame clones, not every one. From that table come the V and J calls and clone size; the DNA was used to work out D and trimming. The sample includes under 140,000 clones, around 76% of them seen just once. The clonotype originates from a woman aged 80 or over with acute or convalescent COVID-19. The sample consisted of peripheral blood. The V and J genes are TRBV28 and TRBJ1-2; a weak D match, TRBD1 (6 bases). Written as DNA, the CDR3 is TGTGCCAGCAGTTCAGGGGTTCCCCCGGGGGGGTTCTTC. Amino acid sequence: CASSSGVPPGGFF.